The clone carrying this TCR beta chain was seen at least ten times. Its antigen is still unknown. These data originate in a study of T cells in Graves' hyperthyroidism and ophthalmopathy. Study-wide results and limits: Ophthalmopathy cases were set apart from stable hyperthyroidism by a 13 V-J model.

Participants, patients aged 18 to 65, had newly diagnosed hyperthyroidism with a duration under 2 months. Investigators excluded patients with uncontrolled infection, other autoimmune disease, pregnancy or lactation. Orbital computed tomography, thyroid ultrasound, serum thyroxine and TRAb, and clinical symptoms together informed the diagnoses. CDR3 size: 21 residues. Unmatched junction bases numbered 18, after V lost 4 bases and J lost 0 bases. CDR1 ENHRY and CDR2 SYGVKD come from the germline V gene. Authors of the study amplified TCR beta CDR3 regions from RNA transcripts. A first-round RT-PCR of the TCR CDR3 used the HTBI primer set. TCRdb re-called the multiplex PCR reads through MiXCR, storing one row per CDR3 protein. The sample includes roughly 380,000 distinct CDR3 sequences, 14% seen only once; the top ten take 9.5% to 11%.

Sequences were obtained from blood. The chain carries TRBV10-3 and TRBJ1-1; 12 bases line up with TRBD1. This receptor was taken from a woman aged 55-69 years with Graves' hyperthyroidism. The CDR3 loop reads CAISVEKGTGGGWSMNTEAFF. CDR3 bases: TGTGCCATCAGTGTCGAGAAGGGGACAGGGGGCGGATGGTCGATGAACACTGAAGCTTTCTTT.